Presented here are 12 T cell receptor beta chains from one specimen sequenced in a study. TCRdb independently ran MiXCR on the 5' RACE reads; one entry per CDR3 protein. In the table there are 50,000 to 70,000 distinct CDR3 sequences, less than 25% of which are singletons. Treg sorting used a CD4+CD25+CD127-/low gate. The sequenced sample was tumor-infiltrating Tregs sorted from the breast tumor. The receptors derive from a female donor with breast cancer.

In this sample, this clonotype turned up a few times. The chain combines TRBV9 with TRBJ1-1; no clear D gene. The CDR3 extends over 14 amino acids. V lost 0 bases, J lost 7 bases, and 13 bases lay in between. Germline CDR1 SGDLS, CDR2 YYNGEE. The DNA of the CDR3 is TGTGCCAGCAGCGTAGTTGGAAATGCCCGTGAAGCTTTCTTT. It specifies CASSVVGNAREAFF.

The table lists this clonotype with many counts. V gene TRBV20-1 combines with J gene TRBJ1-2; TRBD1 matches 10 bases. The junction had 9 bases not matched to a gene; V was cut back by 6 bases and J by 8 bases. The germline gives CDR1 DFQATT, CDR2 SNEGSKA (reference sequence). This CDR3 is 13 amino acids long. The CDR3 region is CSALPGTGDGYTF. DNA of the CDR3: TGCAGTGCCTTACCCGGGACAGGGGACGGCTACACCTTC.

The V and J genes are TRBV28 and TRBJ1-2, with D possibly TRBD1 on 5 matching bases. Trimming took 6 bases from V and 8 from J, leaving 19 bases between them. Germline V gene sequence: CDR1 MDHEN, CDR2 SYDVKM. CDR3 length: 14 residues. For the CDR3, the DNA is TGTGCCAGCAGCTCACCTGGGACGGGGAGGGGCTACACCTTC. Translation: CASSSPGTGRGYTF.

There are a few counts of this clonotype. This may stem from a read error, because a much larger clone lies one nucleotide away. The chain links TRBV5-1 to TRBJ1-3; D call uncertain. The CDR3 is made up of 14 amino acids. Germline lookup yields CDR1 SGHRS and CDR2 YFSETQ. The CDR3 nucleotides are TGCGCCAGCAGCTTGGGTACAGCTGGAAACACCGTATATTTT. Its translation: CASSLGTAGNTVYF.

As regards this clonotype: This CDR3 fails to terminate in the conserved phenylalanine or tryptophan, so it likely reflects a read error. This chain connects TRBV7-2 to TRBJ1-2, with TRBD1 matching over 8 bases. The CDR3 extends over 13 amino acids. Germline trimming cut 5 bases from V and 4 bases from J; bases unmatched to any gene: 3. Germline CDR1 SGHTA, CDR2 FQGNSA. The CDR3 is CASSPGGGYGYTS. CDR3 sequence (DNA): TGTGCCAGCAGCCCAGGGGGCGGCTATGGCTACACCTCC.

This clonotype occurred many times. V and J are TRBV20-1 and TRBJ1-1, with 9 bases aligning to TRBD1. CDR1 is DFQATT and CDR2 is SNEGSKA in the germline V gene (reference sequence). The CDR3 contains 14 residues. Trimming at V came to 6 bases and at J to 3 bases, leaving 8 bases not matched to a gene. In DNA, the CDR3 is TGCAGTGCAGAGGACAGGGGCAAATACACTGAAGCTTTCTTT. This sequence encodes CSAEDRGKYTEAFF.

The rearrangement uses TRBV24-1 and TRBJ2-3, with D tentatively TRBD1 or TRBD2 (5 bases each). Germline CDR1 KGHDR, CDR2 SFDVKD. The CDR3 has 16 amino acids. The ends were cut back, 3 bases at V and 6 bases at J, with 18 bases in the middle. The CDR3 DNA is TGTGCCACCAGTGATCCAGACCGGGGCCTTCGGGATACGCAGTATTTT. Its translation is CATSDPDRGLRDTQYF.

CDR3 in DNA: TGCAGTGCTAGAGCCTCCCTGACAGGGAACACTGAAGCTTTCTTT. This encodes CSARASLTGNTEAFF. The chain employs TRBV20-1 and TRBJ1-1; a possible D gene is TRBD1 (6 bases). CDR1 and CDR2 from the germline V gene are DFQATT and SNEGSKA (reference sequence). The length of the CDR3 is 15 residues. V was shortened by 1 base and J by 1 base, with 13 bases between the two germline ends.

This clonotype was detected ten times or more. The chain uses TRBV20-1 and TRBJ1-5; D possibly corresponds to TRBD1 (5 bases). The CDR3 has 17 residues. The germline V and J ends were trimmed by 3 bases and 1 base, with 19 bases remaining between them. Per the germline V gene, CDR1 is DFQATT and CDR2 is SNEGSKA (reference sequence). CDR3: CSARAVRAAMSNQPQHF. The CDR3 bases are TGCAGTGCTAGGGCGGTCAGGGCGGCCATGAGCAATCAGCCCCAGCATTTT.

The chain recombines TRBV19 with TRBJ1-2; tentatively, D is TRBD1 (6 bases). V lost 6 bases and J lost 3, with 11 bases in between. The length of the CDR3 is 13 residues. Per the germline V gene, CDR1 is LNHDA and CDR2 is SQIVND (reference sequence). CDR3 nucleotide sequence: TGTGCCAGTAGAACCACAGGGCACTATGGCTACACCTTC. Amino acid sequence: CASRTTGHYGYTF. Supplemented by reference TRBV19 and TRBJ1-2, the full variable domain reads DGGITQSPKYLFRKEGQNVTLSCEQNLNHDAMYWYRQDPGQGLRLIYYSQIVNDFQKGDIAEGYSVSREKKESFPLTVTSAQKNPTAFYLCASRTTGHYGYTFGSGTRLTVV.

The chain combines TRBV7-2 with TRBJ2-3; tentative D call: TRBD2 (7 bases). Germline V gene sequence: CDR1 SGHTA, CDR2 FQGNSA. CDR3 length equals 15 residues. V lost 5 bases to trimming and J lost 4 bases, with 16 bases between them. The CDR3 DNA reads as TGTGCCAGCAGCAAAGGGGGAGGGCGCGCAGATACGCAGTATTTT. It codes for CASSKGGGRADTQYF.

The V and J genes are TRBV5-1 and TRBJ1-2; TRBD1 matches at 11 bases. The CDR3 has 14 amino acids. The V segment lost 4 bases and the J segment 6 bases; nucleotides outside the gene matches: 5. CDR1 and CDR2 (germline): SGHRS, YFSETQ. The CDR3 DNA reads TGCGCCAGCAGCCCTGGACAGGGGGCAGATGGCTACACCTTC. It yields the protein CASSPGQGADGYTF.